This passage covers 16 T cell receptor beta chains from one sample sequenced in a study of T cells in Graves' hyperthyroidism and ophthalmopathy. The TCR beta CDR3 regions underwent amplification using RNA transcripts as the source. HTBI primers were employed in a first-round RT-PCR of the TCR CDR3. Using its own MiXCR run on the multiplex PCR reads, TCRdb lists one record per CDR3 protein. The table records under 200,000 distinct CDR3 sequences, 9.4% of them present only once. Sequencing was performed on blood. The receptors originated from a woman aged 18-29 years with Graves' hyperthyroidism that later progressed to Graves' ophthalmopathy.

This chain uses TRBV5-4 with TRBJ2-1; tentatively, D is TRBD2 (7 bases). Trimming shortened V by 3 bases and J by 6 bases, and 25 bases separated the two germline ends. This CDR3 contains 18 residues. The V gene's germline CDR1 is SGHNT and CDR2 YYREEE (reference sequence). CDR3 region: CASSSGGAGLVGANEQFF. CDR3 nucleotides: TGTGCCAGCAGCTCTGGTGGGGCAGGACTAGTGGGGGCCAATGAGCAGTTCTTC.

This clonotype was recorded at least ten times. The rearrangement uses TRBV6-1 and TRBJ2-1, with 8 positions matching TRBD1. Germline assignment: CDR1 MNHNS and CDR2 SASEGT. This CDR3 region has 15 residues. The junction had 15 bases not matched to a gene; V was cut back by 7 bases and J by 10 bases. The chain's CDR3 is CASTPDSDRVREQFF. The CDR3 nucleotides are TGTGCCAGCACCCCGGACTCGGACAGGGTGAGAGAGCAGTTCTTC.

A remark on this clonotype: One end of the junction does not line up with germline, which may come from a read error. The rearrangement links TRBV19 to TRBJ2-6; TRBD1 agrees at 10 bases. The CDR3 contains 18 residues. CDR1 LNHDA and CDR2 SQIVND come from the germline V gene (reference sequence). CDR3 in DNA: TGTGCCAGTAGTACGACAGGGGGCTTTTTTTCTGGGGCCAACGTCCTGATTTTC. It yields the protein CASSTTGGFFSGANVLIF.

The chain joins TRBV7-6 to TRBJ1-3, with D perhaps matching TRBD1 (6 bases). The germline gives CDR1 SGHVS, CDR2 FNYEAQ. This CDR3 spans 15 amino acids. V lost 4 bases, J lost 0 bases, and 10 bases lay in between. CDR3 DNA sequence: TGTGCCAGCAGCTCACAGGGTCTCTCTGGAAACACCATATATTTT. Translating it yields CASSSQGLSGNTIYF.

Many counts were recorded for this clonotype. The CDR3 protein is CASRPQGMNTEAFF. DNA for the CDR3: TGTGCCAGCAGACCTCAGGGAATGAACACTGAAGCTTTCTTT. The chain links TRBV28 to TRBJ1-1; TRBD1 is a possible D gene (5 bases). Germline-derived CDR1 and CDR2 are MDHEN and SYDVKM. Trimming removed 6 bases from V and 0 bases from J, with 11 bases in between. The CDR3 is 14 residues long. The full variable domain, rest sourced from reference TRBV28 and TRBJ1-1, is DVKVTQSSRYLVKRTGEKVFLECVQDMDHENMFWYRQDPGLGLRLIYFSYDVKMKEKGDIPEGYSVSREKKERFSLILESASTNQTSMYLCASRPQGMNTEAFFGQGTRLTVV.

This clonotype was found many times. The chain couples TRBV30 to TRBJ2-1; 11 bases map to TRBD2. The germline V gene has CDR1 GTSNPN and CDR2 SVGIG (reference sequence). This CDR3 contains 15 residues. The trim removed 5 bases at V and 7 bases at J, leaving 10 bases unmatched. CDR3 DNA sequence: TGTGCCTGGGAGCCACTAGCGGGAGATGTTAATGAGCAGTTCTTC. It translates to CAWEPLAGDVNEQFF.

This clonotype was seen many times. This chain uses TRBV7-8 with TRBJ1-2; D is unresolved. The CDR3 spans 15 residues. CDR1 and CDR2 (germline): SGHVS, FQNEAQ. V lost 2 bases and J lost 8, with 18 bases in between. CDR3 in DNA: TGTGCCAGCAGCTTATTGCCAGGCCCCGGTGAGGGCTACACCTTC. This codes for CASSLLPGPGEGYTF.

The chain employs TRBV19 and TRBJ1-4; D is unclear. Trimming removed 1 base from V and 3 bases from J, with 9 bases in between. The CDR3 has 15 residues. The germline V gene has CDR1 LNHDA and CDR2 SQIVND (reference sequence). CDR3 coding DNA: TGTGCCAGTAGTATAGCTTCCGGGGCTAATGAAAAACTGTTTTTT. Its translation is CASSIASGANEKLFF.

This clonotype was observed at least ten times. Here the CDR3 DNA reads TGTGCCAGCAGCTTAATTATGGCCGAGAGCACAGATACGCAGTATTTT. Encoded protein: CASSLIMAESTDTQYF. The V call is TRBV7-8, the J call TRBJ2-3; no definite D call. V was shortened by 2 bases and J by 0 bases, with 12 bases between the two germline ends. The CDR3 contains 16 residues. The germline CDR1 and CDR2 sequences are SGHVS and FQNEAQ.

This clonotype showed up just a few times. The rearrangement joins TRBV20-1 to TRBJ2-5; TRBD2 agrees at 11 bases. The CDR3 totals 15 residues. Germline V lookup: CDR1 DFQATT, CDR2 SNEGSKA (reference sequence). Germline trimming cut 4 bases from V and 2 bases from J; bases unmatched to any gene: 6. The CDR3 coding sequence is TGCAGTGCTACCGTGGGACTAGCGGAACAAGAGACCCAGTACTTC. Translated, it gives CSATVGLAEQETQYF.

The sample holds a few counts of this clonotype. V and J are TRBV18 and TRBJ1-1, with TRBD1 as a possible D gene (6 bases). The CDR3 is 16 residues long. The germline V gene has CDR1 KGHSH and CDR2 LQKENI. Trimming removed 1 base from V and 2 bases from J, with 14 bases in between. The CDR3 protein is CASSPRGGSPNTEAFF. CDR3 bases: TGTGCCAGCTCACCACGAGGGGGATCCCCTAACACTGAAGCTTTCTTT.

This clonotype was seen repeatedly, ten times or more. The CDR3 nucleotides are TGTGCCAGCAGTGATTCGAGGGAGCGGCAGTACTTC. Residues: CASSDSRERQYF. The V call is TRBV2, the J call TRBJ2-7; weak D call: TRBD2 (5 bases). The CDR3 has 12 residues. Trimming shortened V by 3 bases and J by 9 bases, and 12 bases separated the two germline ends. CDR1 and CDR2 from the germline V gene are SNHLY and FYNNEI.

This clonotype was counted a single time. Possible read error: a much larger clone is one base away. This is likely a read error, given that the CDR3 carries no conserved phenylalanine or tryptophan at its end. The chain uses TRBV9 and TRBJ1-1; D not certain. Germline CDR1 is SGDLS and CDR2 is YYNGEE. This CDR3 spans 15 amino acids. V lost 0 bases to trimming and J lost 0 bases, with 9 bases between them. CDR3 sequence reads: CASSVDLRMNTEAFI. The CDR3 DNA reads TGTGCCAGCAGCGTAGACCTACGAATGAACACTGAAGCTTTCATT.

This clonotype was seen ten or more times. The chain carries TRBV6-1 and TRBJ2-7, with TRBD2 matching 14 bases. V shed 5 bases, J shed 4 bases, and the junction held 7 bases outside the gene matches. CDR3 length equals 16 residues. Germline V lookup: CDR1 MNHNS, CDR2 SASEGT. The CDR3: CASSPGLAGGIYEQYF. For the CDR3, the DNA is TGTGCCAGCAGTCCTGGACTAGCGGGGGGCATTTACGAGCAGTACTTC.

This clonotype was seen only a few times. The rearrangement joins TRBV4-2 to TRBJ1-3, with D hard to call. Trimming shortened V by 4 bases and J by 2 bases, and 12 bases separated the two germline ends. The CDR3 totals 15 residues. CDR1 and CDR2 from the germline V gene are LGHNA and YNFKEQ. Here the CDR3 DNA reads TGTGCCAGCAGCCCCGGAGCAGCAACTGGAAACACCATATATTTT. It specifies CASSPGAATGNTIYF.

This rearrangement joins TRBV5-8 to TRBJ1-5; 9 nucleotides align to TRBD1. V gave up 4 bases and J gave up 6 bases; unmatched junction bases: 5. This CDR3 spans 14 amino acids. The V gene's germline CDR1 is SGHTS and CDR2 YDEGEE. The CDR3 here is CASSSTGGLQPQHF. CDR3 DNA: TGTGCCAGCAGCAGTACAGGGGGCCTTCAGCCCCAGCATTTT.